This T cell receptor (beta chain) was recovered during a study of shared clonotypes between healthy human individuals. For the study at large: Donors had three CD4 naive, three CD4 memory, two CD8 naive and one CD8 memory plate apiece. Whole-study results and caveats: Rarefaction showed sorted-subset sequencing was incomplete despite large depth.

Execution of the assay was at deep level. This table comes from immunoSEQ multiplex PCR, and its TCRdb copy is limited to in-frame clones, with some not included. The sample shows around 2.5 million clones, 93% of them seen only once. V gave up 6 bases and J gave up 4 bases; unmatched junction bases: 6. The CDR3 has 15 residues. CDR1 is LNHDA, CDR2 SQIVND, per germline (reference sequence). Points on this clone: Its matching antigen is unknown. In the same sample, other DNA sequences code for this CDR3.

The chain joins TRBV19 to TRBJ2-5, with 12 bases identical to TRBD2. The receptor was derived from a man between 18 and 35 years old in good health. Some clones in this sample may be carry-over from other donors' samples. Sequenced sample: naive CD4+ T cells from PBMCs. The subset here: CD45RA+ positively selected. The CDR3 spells CASSTPGLAGETQYF. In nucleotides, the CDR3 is TGTGCCAGTAGCACCCCGGGACTAGCGGGAGAGACCCAGTACTTC.